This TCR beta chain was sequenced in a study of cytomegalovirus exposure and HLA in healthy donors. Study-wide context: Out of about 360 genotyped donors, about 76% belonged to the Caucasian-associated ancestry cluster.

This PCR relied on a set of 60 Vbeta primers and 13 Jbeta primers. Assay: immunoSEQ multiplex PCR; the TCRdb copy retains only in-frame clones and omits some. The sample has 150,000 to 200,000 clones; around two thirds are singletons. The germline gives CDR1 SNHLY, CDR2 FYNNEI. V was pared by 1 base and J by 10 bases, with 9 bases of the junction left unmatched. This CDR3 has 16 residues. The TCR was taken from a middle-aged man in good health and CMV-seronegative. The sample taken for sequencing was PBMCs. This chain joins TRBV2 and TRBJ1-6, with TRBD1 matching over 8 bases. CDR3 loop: CASSEDGIQGGSPLHF. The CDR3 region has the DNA TGTGCCAGCAGTGAAGACGGAATACAGGGGGGCTCACCCCTCCACTTT.